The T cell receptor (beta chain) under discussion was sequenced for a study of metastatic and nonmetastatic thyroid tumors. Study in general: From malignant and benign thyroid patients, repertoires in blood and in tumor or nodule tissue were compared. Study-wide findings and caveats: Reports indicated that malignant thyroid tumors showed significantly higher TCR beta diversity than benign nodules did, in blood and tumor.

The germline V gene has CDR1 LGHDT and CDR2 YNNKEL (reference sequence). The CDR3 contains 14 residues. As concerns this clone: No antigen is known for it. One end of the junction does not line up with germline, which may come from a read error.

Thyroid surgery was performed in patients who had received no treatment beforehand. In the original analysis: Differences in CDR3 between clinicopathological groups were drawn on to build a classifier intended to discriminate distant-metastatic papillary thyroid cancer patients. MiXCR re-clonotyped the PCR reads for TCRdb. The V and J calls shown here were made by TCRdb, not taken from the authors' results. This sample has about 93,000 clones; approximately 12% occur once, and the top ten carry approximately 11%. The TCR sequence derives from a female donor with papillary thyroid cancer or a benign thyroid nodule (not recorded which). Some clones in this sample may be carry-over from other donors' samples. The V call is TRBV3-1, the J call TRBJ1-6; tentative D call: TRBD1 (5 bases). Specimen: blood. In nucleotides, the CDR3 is TGTGACAGCAGCCAAGACCAGGGTAATTCACCACTCCACTTT. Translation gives CDSSQDQGNSPLHF.